This T cell receptor (beta chain) was sequenced in a study of multiple sclerosis patients with progressive multifocal leukoencephalopathy. Repertoires were generated with immunoSEQ multiplex PCR, while TCRdb's copy carries only in-frame clones and drops some. The data show 29,000 or so clones, just under 90% seen once. Time point: around six months of natalizumab therapy. This clone was observed a few times. The CDR3 spans 14 residues. The germline CDR1 and CDR2 sequences are MNHNS and SASEGT. Trimming removed 2 bases at V and 10 bases at J, with 15 bases between. The specimen comprised PBMCs, sampled from a patient treated with natalizumab. This TCR derives from a human donor with multiple sclerosis. This sequence joins TRBV6-1 and TRBJ1-5, with TRBD1 as a possible D gene (5 bases). The CDR3 here is CASSERQSLDPQHF. Written as DNA, the CDR3 is TGTGCCAGCAGTGAACGACAGTCCCTCGATCCCCAGCATTTT.